The 8 T cell receptor beta chains listed next were all sequenced from one sample in a study of control samples from healthy donors and cancer patients. Assay: immunoSEQ multiplex PCR; the TCRdb copy retains only in-frame clones and omits some. The table lists over 150,000 clones, roughly 94% of them singletons, with about 5.6% in the top ten. Sequencing was performed on blood. All receptors derive from a man between 40 and 49 years old in good health.

Worth noting for this clone: One end of the junction does not line up with germline, which may come from a read error. J is TRBJ1-3 and V is TRBV11-2; no clear D. Germline V gives CDR1 SGHAT, CDR2 FQNNGV. The CDR3 is 18 amino acids. The CDR3 protein is CANSLEGFRTASGNTIYF. CDR3 bases: TGTGCCAACAGCTTAGAGGGCTTTAGGACGGCCTCTGGAAACACCATATATTTT.

The gene calls are TRBV23-1 and TRBJ1-1; tentative D call: TRBD1 (5 bases). TRBV23-1 is identified as an open reading frame with a role that is uncertain. CDR3 size: 14 residues. Trimming took off 0 bases at V and 1 base at J, with 6 bases between the two ends. The CDR3 sequence is CASSQSGPNTEAFF. In DNA, the CDR3 is TGCGCCAGCAGTCAATCGGGGCCGAACACTGAAGCTTTCTTT.

This chain uses TRBV5-1 with TRBJ1-1; D is unresolved. Germline CDR1 is SGHRS and CDR2 is YFSETQ. The CDR3 has 14 residues. Trimming took off 4 bases at V and 1 base at J, with 11 bases between the two ends. The CDR3 coding sequence is TGCGCCAGCAGCGAAGGTCCCACGAACACTGAAGCTTTCTTT. Amino acids: CASSEGPTNTEAFF.

This clone appeared a single time. The chain has TRBV4-2 and TRBJ2-1; no clear D. Germline V gives CDR1 LGHNA, CDR2 YNFKEQ. V was clipped by 0 bases and J by 4 bases, with 10 bases between them. This CDR3 has 15 amino acids. CDR3 in amino acids: CASSQDMRQYNEQFF. In nucleotides, the CDR3 is TGTGCCAGCAGCCAAGATATGAGGCAGTACAATGAGCAGTTCTTC.

This chain links TRBV5-4 with TRBJ2-1; TRBD1 matches 7 bases. This CDR3 comprises 16 residues. J gave up 5 bases and V 4 bases, and 12 bases lay outside the gene matches. Germline V lookup: CDR1 SGHNT, CDR2 YYREEE (reference sequence). CDR3 sequence (DNA): TGTGCCAGCAGCCCCGCACCGGGACAGAGACACAATGAGCAGTTCTTC. It codes for CASSPAPGQRHNEQFF. The full variable domain, its missing parts supplied by reference TRBV5-4 and TRBJ2-1, is ETGVTQSPTHLIKTRGQQVTLRCSSQSGHNTVSWYQQALGQGPQFIFQYYREEENGRGNFPPRFSGLQFPNYSSELNVNALELDDSALYLCASSPAPGQRHNEQFFGPGTRLTVL.

V usage is TRBV9 and J usage is TRBJ1-3; no definite D call. Germline loops: CDR1 SGDLS, CDR2 YYNGEE. The CDR3 is 13 amino acids. Trimming took off 0 bases at V and 7 bases at J, with 8 bases between the two ends. The CDR3 is CASSVGGANTIYF. CDR3 DNA: TGTGCCAGCAGCGTAGGGGGAGCGAACACCATATATTTT.

The chain has TRBV7-2 and TRBJ2-5; D gene unclear. The CDR3 extends over 15 amino acids. Trimming stripped 5 bases from V and 5 bases from J, with 18 bases between. Germline V gene lookup returns CDR1 SGHTA and CDR2 FQGNSA. The chain's CDR3 is CASSPFWDFGETQYF. The CDR3 nucleotides read TGTGCCAGCAGCCCCTTCTGGGATTTCGGGGAGACCCAGTACTTC.

This chain links TRBV9 with TRBJ1-6; D not resolved. CDR1 is SGDLS and CDR2 is YYNGEE in the germline V gene. V was shortened by 6 bases and J by 7 bases, with 11 bases between the two germline ends. This CDR3 comprises 13 residues. Here the CDR3 reads CASTRRENSPLHF. CDR3 nucleotides: TGTGCCAGCACCCGACGGGAGAATTCACCCCTCCACTTT.